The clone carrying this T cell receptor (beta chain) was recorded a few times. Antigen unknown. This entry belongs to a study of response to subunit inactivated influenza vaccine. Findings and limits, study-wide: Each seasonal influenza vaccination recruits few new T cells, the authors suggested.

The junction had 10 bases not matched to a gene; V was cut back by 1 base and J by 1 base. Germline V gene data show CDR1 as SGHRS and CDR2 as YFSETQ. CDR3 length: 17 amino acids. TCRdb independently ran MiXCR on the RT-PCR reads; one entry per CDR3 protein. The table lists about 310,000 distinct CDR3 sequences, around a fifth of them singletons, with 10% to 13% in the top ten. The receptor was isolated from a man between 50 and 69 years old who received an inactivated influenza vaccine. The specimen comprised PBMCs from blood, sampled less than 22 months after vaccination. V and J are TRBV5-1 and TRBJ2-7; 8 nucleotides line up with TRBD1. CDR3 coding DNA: TGCGCCAGCAGCTTGCCCGCAGACAGGGGATTATCCTACGAGCAGTACTTC. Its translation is CASSLPADRGLSYEQYF.